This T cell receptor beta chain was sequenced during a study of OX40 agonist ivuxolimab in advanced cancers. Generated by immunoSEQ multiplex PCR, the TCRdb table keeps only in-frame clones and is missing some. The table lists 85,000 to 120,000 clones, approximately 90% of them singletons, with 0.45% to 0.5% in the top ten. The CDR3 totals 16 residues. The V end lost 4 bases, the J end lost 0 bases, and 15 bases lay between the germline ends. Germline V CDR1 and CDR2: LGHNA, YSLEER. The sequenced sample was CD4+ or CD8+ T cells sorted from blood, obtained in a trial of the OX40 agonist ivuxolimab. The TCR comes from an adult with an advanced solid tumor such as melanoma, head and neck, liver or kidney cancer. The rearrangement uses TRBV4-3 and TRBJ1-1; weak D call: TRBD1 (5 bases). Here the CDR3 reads CASSPTQGEMNTEAFF. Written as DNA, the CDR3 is TGCGCCAGCAGCCCCACGCAGGGAGAGATGAACACTGAAGCTTTCTTT.